One T cell receptor (beta chain) is described in this entry. What it binds is not known. Naive CD8 cells lacked CD45RO and underwent positive selection for CCR7, leaving out terminally differentiated effector memory CD45RA+ cells. The donors were all Caucasian adults (living in Nashville, Tennessee). Deep level was the assay's run setting. The data were produced by immunoSEQ multiplex PCR, yet TCRdb's version contains in-frame clones alone and is incomplete. Among hundreds of thousands of clones, roughly 95% were seen once, and the ten largest hold approximately 0.12%. The source of the sample is a study of shared clonotypes between healthy human individuals. Findings and caveats of the study: A generally larger estimated richness was seen in naive subsets than in memory subsets. The genetic and exposure-history diversity represented was limited by few donors.

The V end lost 5 bases, the J end lost 0 bases, and 14 bases lay between the germline ends. Germline CDR1 SNHLY, CDR2 FYNNEI. This CDR3 spans 16 amino acids. V and J are TRBV2 and TRBJ1-3; D is uncertain. The sequence came from a woman in her twenties or thirties in good health. The specimen sequenced was naive CD8+ T cells sorted from blood. The CDR3 protein is CASSNLDLTSGNTIYF. CDR3 nucleotides: TGTGCCAGCAGTAACTTGGACTTAACCTCTGGAAACACCATATATTTT. Full variable domain (remainder filled in from reference TRBV2 and TRBJ1-3): EPEVTQTPSHQVTQMGQEVILRCVPISNHLYFYWYRQILGQKVEFLVSFYNNEISEKSEIFDDQFSVERPDGSNFTLKIRSTKLEDSAMYFCASSNLDLTSGNTIYFGEGSWLTVV.